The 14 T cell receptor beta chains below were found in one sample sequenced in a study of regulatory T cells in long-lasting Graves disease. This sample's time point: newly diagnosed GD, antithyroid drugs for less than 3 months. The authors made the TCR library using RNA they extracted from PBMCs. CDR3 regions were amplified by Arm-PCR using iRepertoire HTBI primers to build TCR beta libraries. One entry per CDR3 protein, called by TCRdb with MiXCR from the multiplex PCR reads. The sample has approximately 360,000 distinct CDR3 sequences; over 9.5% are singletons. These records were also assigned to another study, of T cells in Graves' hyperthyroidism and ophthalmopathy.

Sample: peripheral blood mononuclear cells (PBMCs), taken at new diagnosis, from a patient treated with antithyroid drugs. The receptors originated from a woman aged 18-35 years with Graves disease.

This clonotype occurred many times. The CDR3 here is CASSLGTSWGETQYF. The CDR3 nucleotides are TGTGCCAGCAGCTTAGGTACCAGCTGGGGAGAGACCCAGTACTTC. V usage is TRBV7-2 and J usage is TRBJ2-5, with D hard to call. The CDR3 sequence is 15 residues long. Germline V lookup: CDR1 SGHTA, CDR2 FQGNSA. Trimming took off 1 base at V and 4 bases at J, with 13 bases between the two ends.

The chain's CDR3 is CASSQEGGAQETQYF. CDR3 coding DNA: TGCGCCAGCAGCCAAGAAGGGGGGGCCCAAGAGACCCAGTACTTC. The chain combines TRBV4-1 with TRBJ2-5; D is possibly TRBD2 (7 bases). Germline V CDR1 and CDR2: MGHRA, YSYEKL. This CDR3 is built from 15 residues. Trimming removed 0 bases at V and 1 base at J, with 9 bases between.

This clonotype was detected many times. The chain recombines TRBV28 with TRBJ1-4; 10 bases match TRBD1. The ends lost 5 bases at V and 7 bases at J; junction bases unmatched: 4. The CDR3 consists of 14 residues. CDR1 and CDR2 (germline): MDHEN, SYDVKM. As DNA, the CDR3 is TGTGCCAGCAGTCCCCGGGACAGGGGTGAAAAACTGTTTTTT. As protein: CASSPRDRGEKLFF.

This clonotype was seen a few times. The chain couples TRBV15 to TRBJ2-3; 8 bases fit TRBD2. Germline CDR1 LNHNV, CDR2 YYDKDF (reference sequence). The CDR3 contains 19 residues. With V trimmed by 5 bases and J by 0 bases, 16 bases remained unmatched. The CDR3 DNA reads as TGTGCCACCAGCCTGCGGTACGGGAGGGCCGGGGGTAGCACAGATACGCAGTATTTT. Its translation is CATSLRYGRAGGSTDTQYF. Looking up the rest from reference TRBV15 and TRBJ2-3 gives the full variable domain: DAMVIQNPRYQVTQFGKPVTLSCSQTLNHNVMYWYQQKSSQAPKLLFHYYDKDFNNEADTPDNFQSRRPNTSFCFLDIRSPGLGDTAMYLCATSLRYGRAGGSTDTQYFGPGTRLTVL.

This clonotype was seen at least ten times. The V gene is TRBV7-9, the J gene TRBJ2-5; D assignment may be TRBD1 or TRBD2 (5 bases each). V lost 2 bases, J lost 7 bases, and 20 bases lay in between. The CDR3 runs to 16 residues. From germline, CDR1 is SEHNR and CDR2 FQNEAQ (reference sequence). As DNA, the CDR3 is TGTGCCAGCAGCTTATCCGGGACCGGTTCGTACGGGACCCAGTACTTC. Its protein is CASSLSGTGSYGTQYF.

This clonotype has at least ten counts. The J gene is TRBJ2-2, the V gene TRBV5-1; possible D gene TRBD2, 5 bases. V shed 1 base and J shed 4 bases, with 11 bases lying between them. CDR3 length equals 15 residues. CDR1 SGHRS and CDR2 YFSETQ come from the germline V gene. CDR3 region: CASSLNTRSTGELFF. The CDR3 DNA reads TGCGCCAGCAGCTTGAATACTAGGAGCACCGGGGAGCTGTTTTTT.

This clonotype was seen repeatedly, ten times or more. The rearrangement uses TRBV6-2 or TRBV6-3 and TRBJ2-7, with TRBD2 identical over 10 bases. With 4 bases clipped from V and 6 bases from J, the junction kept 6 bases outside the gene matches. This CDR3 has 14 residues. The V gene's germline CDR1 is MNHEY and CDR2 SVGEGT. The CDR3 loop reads CASSLMGLAREQYF. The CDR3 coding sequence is TGTGCCAGCAGTTTAATGGGACTAGCGCGCGAGCAGTACTTC.

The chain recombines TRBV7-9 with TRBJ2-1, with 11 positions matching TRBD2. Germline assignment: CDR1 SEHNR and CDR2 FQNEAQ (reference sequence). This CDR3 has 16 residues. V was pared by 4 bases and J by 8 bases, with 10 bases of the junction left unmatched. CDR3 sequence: CASSSPRTSGFYEQFF. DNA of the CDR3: TGTGCCAGCAGCTCCCCTAGGACTAGCGGGTTCTATGAGCAGTTCTTC.

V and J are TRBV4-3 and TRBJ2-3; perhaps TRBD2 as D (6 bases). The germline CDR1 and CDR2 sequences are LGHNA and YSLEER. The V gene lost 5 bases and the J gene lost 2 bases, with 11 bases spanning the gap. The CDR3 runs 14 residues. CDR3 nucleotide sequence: TGCGCCAGCAGCGAGGGGAGGAACACAGATACGCAGTATTTT. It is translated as CASSEGRNTDTQYF.

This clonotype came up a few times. The CDR3 DNA is TGTGCCAGCAGGGCCGGGACAGGGGGCTTACGGGCTGGCTACACCTTC. Encoded protein: CASRAGTGGLRAGYTF. The gene calls are TRBV2 and TRBJ1-2, with 12 bases lining up with TRBD1. Germline assignment: CDR1 SNHLY and CDR2 FYNNEI. This CDR3 region has 16 residues. Losses at the gene ends were 6 bases for V and 7 bases for J; bases not matched to a gene: 12.

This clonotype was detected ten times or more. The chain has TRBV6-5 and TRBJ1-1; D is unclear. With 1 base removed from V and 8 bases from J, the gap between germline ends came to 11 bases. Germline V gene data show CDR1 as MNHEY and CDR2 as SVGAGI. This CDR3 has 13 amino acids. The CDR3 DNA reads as TGTGCCAGCAGTTACTTTGAGAGAACCGAAGCTTTCTTT. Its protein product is CASSYFERTEAFF.

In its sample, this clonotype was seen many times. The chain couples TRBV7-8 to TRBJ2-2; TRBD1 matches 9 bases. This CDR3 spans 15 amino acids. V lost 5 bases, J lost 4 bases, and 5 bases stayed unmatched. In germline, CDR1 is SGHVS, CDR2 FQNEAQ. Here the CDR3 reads CASSPGTGSTGELFF. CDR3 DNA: TGTGCCAGCAGCCCTGGGACAGGGAGCACCGGGGAGCTGTTTTTT.

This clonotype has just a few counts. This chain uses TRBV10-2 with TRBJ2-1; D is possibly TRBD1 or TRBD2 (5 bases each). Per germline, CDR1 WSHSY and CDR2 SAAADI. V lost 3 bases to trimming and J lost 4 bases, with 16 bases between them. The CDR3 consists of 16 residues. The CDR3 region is CASSDSYGTPYNEQFF. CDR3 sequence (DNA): TGCGCCAGCAGTGACTCCTACGGGACCCCATACAATGAGCAGTTCTTC.

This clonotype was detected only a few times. The CDR3 sequence: CSAQGGESSYNEQFF. CDR3 coding DNA: TGCAGCGCCCAGGGGGGGGAGAGCTCCTACAATGAGCAGTTCTTC. The J gene is TRBJ2-1, the V gene TRBV29-1, with D possibly being TRBD1 or TRBD2 (7 bases each). CDR3 length: 15 amino acids. V lost 7 bases to trimming and J lost 0 bases, with 16 bases between them. Germline V gives CDR1 SQVTM, CDR2 ANQGSEA.